This T cell receptor (beta chain) was retrieved from a study of blood T cell repertoires in COVID-19. Study background: The origin of the acute and convalescent COVID-19 samples was the United States, Italy and Spain. The cDNA or gDNA used as material had been derived from T cells, B-cell-depleted T cells, or PBMCs.

The sample holds a few counts of this clone. As handled by the study authors: Reference gene primers were amplified, and this amplification served to estimate nucleated cell counts. Generated by immunoSEQ multiplex PCR, the TCRdb table keeps only in-frame clones and is missing some. V and J calls and clone size are copied from that table; D and trimming were computed from the DNA. The sample comprises more than 65,000 clones, about 80% of which are singletons, and roughly 13% rests with the top ten. The CDR3 has 17 residues. Trimming cost V 4 bases and J 3 bases, with 20 bases left between them. Germline loops: CDR1 SGHKS, CDR2 YYEKEE (reference sequence).

The clonotype was recovered from a woman older than 75 with acute or convalescent COVID-19. J is TRBJ2-1 and V is TRBV5-5; perhaps TRBD2 as D (6 bases). The sequenced material came from peripheral blood. The CDR3: CASSVGGRRKNYNEQFF. The CDR3, as DNA: TGTGCCAGCAGCGTTGGGGGGAGGCGGAAAAACTACAATGAGCAGTTCTTC.